Sequencing of this TCR beta chain was carried out in a study of cytomegalovirus exposure and HLA in healthy donors. Study-wide results and caveats: In vitro confirmation showed a few CMV-associated chains to be CMV antigen specific.

This clone has only one observation. The antigen remains unidentified. Assay used: immunoSEQ multiplex PCR; TCRdb lists only in-frame clones, some missing. The repertoire includes 60,000 or so clones, about 92% of them detected once, and approximately 1% sits in the top ten. Per germline, CDR1 LNHDA and CDR2 SQIVND (reference sequence). The CDR3 consists of 14 residues. Unmatched junction bases numbered 5, after V lost 7 bases and J lost 0 bases. The rearrangement links TRBV19 to TRBJ2-7; 8 bases are shared with TRBD2. The TCR comes from a man between 18 and 29 years old in good health and CMV-seronegative. Sequencing used PBMCs. As DNA, the CDR3 is TGTGCCAGTACCCCTAGCGGGTCCTCCTACGAGCAGTACTTC. Its translation is CASTPSGSSYEQYF.